This T cell receptor beta chain was sequenced in a study of a mutant IDH1 vaccine in newly diagnosed glioma. Study-wide background: Vaccination of patients was performed eight times, in weeks 1, 3, 5, 7, 11, 15, 19 and 23. Treated patients had a mean age of about 44 years and a sex split that was around 62% male and approximately 38% female.

The CDR3 length is 13 residues. CDR1 and CDR2 from the germline V gene are MNHNS and SASEGT. V lost 8 bases, J lost 9 bases, and 7 bases stayed unmatched. Regarding the study as a whole: Overall, just under 95% of patients had vaccine-induced immune responses.

As for time point: week 5, during vaccination. A single vaccine dose contained 300 ug of mutant IDH1 20-mer peptide, and topical imiquimod was used with it. Donors had new WHO grade 3 or 4 IDH1-mutant, ATRX-lost astrocytomas. As concerns this clone: Its target is not known.

The repertoire was sequenced with immunoSEQ multiplex PCR; TCRdb's copy has only in-frame clones and lacks some. Here the sample spans about 29,000 clones, 87% being singletons. The source is a woman in her forties with glioma. Some clones in this sample may be carry-over from other donors' samples. Sequencing used peripheral blood mononuclear cells (PBMCs), obtained from a glioma patient whose treatment included an IDH1 peptide vaccine. V usage is TRBV6-1 and J usage is TRBJ2-1; 10 bases align to TRBD2. CDR3 region: CASLGVAGGEQFF. DNA of the CDR3: TGTGCCAGCCTCGGTGTAGCGGGAGGTGAGCAGTTCTTC.